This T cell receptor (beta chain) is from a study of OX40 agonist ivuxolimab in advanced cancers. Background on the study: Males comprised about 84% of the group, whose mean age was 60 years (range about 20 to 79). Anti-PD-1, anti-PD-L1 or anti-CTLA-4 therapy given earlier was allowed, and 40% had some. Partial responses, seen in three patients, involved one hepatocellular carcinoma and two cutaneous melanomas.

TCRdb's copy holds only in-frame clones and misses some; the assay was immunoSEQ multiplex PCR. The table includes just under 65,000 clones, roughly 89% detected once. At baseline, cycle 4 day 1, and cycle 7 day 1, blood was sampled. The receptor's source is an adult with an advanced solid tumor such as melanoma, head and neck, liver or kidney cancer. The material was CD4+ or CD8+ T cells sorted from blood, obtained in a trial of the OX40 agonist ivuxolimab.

CDR3 in amino acids: CASSTSLRDTQYF. Here the CDR3 DNA reads TGTGCCAGCAGCACGTCCCTCAGAGATACGCAGTATTTT. J is TRBJ2-3 and V is TRBV11-2; D remains unclear. The V end lost 5 bases, the J end lost 5 bases, and 11 bases lay between the germline ends. This CDR3 has 13 amino acids. Germline V gives CDR1 SGHAT, CDR2 FQNNGV.